This T cell receptor beta chain was obtained from a study of cytomegalovirus exposure and HLA in healthy donors (dated by TCRdb to 2015 to 2018). Looking at the study overall: An earlier analysis of several hundred of the donors reported 276 Gb of sequence data and around 110 million unique TCR beta sequences obtained from roughly 180 million T cells. To predict cytomegalovirus infection status, the study combined high-throughput TCR immunosequencing, statistical association of individual TCRs with disease status, and machine learning. Along with the roughly 670-subject first cohort, a separate validation cohort of around 110 different subjects was used. In a later analysis, previously published TCR beta repertoires from 550 to 700 donors were re-analyzed and high-resolution HLA genotyping was added so that TCR occurrence patterns could be studied. All discovery cohort repertoires had been generated on a single sequencing platform. The study used immunosequencing to profile the T cell repertoires of 666 subjects and linked those repertoires to cytomegalovirus serostatus. Typing coverage varied by locus: roughly 620-640 donors for A, B, C, DRB1 and DQB1; some 520 for DQA1; about 600 for DPA1; more than 450 for DPB1. Genome-wide SNP genotypes for about 55% of the roughly 670 donors were used in a later genetic analysis, which treated that subset as a discovery cohort. An early release covering just under 650 HLA-typed donors comprised about 300 gigabases of sequencing data and around 85 million unique TCR sequences. In the later analysis, no new phenotypic data were used to find candidate immune exposures; instead, reliance was placed on TCR beta sequences and their occurrence across donors. Alongside the repertoire data, information on donor age, sex, ethnicity and CMV serostatus was compiled. Both class I and class II loci were covered by HLA typing, at four-digit resolution. An earlier analysis of roughly 600 of the donors used high-throughput TCR beta sequencing to judge whether each TCR beta V gene segment behaved as functional or pseudogenic. Four to six DR-DQ haplotypes were handled as single units for association and clustering, since linkage in the cohort was strong. Among 300 to 500 genotyped donors of the cohort, an average of around 250,000 unique TCR beta nucleotide sequences was sequenced per donor, of which about 19% were non-productive. The study was designed to test whether signatures of past pathogen exposure could be identified by cataloging public T cell receptors. Among the approximately 420 genotyped donors, approximately 77% belonged to the genetic ancestry cluster associated with self-reported Caucasian donors. Beyond this particular receptor, the publication reports: Roughly uniform sequencing depth across donors was assumed in presence/absence analyses, although this assumption may not hold. Immune exposure information for the cohort was limited to CMV serostatus. The cohort was sequenced for TCR beta chains only, and without alpha or paired-chain data the features that could be detected were limited. Across donors, most TCR sequences were observed very rarely, whereas some public TCRs were present in many individuals. V-gene and J-gene trimming of TCR beta chains was associated with a missense DCLRE1C variant in a later genetic analysis, and the association was replicated in an independent cohort. When HLA alleles, especially DR and DQ, strongly co-occurred, attributing TCR associations to individual alleles was difficult. In a later analysis, the rate of TCR association differed among HLA loci, with DRB1 alleles having the most associated TCRs and HLA-C alleles having the fewest. It was suggested by the authors that the approach could potentially be generalized to other disease states and immunological phenotypes. According to a later analysis, most CMV-associated TCR beta chains appeared to be HLA-restricted, and the HLA associations seemed to be driven largely by CMV exposure. HLA typing was unavailable for some donors at each locus, so association tests used only the typed subset. A group of highly shared sequence variants was considered likely to be a technical artifact of the sequencing pipeline. In a later analysis, HLA-associated TCR beta chains were found to be more clonally expanded and to have lower generation probabilities than equally common non-associated chains. Broadly in line with IMGT annotations, most TCR beta V segments showed up in productive rearrangements about 90% or about 30% of the time in an earlier analysis of around 550 of the donors. A later analysis reported that several top co-occurrence clusters appeared linked to parvovirus B19, influenza, CMV and Epstein-Barr virus. A later genetic analysis reported fewer N-insertions in productive TCRs among donors in an Asian-associated ancestry cluster than the roughly 700-donor mean. Correlated functional status among segregating V segments might reflect linkage disequilibrium, but an unknown experimental factor could not be ruled out. A later analysis associated some 17,000 TCR beta sequences with specific HLA alleles at a false discovery rate of 0.05. The classifier was reported to diagnose cytomegalovirus status with high specificity and sensitivity in both the original cohort and the validation cohort. In vitro tests confirmed that a few of the cytomegalovirus-associated TCR beta chains recognize cytomegalovirus antigens. A further reported finding was that TCR beta sequences accurately predicted the HLA-A and HLA-B alleles for most subjects in the first cohort. The earlier analysis of approximately 590 of the donors excluded roughly 17 rarely observed V segments, including chromosome 9 orphons, because counts were too low. The 87-base-pair reads could not distinguish some IMGT-functional V segments, including TRBV6-2 and TRBV6-3, so those segments were excluded. The study listed approximately 150 TCR beta chains as associated with cytomegalovirus.

To prepare the library, the immunoSEQ multiplex PCR assay was applied. For the multiplex PCR, a mixture combining 60 forward primers for TCR Vbeta segments and 13 reverse primers for TCR Jbeta segments was used. The CDR3 region of rearranged TCR beta genes was amplified from genomic DNA with a multiplex PCR assay. Amplified TCR beta libraries were sequenced as 87-base-pair reads on the Illumina HiSeq System. The original pipeline was this. Across the 700 or so repertoires, a later analysis counted tens of millions of unique TCR beta chains, around 11 million of which were shared by at least two donors. To remove PCR and sequencing errors, raw reads were error-corrected and collapsed into unique sequences using a nearest-neighbor algorithm that merged closely related sequences. To assign V, D and J gene segments, CDR3 sequences were aligned to IMGT reference sequences. For a sequence to be retained, at least a six-nucleotide match to both a V gene segment and a J gene segment was required. A rearrangement counted as productive if the CDR3 had no stop codons and remained in frame with V and J, and every other rearrangement counted as non-productive. Following IMGT convention, CDR3 was defined as the stretch from the second conserved V-encoded cysteine up to the conserved J-encoded phenylalanine. The earlier analysis of about 640 of the donors excluded any sequence lacking an unambiguous match to a single V gene segment. In an earlier analysis of approximately 610 of the donors, V segments were called functional above 56.7% productive rearrangements and were called segregating when the between-donor standard deviation exceeded 5%. A statistical classification framework was built to diagnose cytomegalovirus status from the catalog of TCR beta chain sequences. In a later analysis, V and J genes were assigned by comparing TCR nucleotide sequences against IMGT/GENE-DB human TR gene sequences. A later analysis assigned CDR3 sequences and most-parsimonious VDJ recombination scenarios with the TCRdist pipeline. In a later analysis, every TCR beta chain was defined by the combination of its CDR3 amino acid sequence and its V-gene family, and reads without a unique V-gene family were dropped. A later analysis removed 450 to 600 highly shared, low-generation-probability nucleotide sequences to deal with suspected cross-contamination and a sequencing artifact. In a later analysis, a clonal expansion index was calculated for each public chain from normalized within-repertoire ranks of inferred template counts. Generation probabilities in a later analysis came from a VDJ recombination model fitted to out-of-frame rearrangements, and those results were checked against IGoR. In a later analysis, hypergeometric tests were used to score TCR-TCR, TCR-HLA and TCR-CMV co-occurrence, with a repertoire-size bias correction applied to TCR pairs. To estimate false discovery rates, a later analysis permuted the HLA or CMV assignments 20 times. A later analysis grouped co-occurring TCRs with DBSCAN, adding TCRdist sequence similarity when clustering within HLA-allele-positive subsets. Repertoires with fewer than 30,000 or more than 120,000 public chains, plus five repertoires with anomalous nucleotide sharing, were excluded from co-occurrence clustering. TCRdb stores this immuneACCESS table with in-frame sequences only. Part of the clones is absent; in the studies checked, under half of the shortfall reflects unresolved V genes, and no reason is known for the rest. The DNA gave D and trimming, while V, J and clone size come from that table. Counted in this sample were roughly 190,000 clones; more than 65% of them appeared once. Of the sample, approximately 2.8% is held by the ten largest clones.

The germline V end is reduced by 7 bases and the J end by 7 bases; junction bases left unmatched: 3. From the cysteine up to the phenylalanine, the CDR3 has a length of 13 residues. Only the CDR3 DNA is retained, 39 bases long and in frame from the first base. From the germline V gene, CDR1 is LGHNA and CDR2 is YNFKEQ. The cohort comprised fewer than 700 healthy bone marrow donors. At the time of sampling, all cohort members were nominally healthy, though unrecorded immune exposures were likely present. The donor was CMV seropositive and belonged to the group of 250 to 300 seropositive cohort members. A peripheral blood sample was collected from each donor, and TCR beta sequencing was performed on peripheral blood mononuclear cells. The Qiagen DNeasy Blood Extraction Kit was used to extract genomic DNA from the blood cell samples. Note on this clone: There is no known antigen for this receptor. The input lacks base qualities; no much larger clone sits a single base away.

The specimen was PBMCs. The rearrangement combines TRBV4-2 with TRBJ2-1; 11 bases in the middle match TRBD2. This receptor was taken from a woman aged 30 to 39 in good health and CMV-seropositive. The sequenced DNA: TGTGCCAGCACGACTAGCGGGATTAATGAGCAGTTCTTC. It translates to CASTTSGINEQFF.